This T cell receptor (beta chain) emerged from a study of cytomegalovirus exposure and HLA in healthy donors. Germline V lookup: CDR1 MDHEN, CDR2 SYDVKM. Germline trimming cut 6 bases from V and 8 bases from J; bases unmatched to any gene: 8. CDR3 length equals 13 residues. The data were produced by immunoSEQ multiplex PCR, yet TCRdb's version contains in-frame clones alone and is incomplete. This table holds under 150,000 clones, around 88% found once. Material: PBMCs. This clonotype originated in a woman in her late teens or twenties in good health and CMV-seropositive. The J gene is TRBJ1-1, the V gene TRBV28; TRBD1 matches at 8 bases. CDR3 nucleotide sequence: TGTGCCAGCAGGCTACTCGGGACAGGCGAAGCTTTCTTT. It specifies CASRLLGTGEAFF.